The clone carrying this T cell receptor (beta chain) occurred many times. Trimming removed 4 bases at V and 4 bases at J, with 14 bases between. Germline CDR1 MDHEN, CDR2 SYDVKM. The CDR3 spans 15 residues. TCRdb reprocessed the RACE reads with MiXCR, giving one entry per CDR3 protein. The sample holds about 120,000 distinct CDR3 sequences, 11% seen once. The sample is drawn from a study of human T cells and chemical hapten exposure. The time point: patch test 3, about 24 weeks after DPC sensitization. The treatment is: therapeutic diphenylcyclopropenone sensitization with weekly scalp DPC. This clonotype originated in a woman aged 50 to 60 with alopecia areata. Some clones in this sample may be carry-over from other donors' samples. Source: whole blood, taken in connection with sensitization to the hapten diphenylcyclopropenone (DPC). V and J are TRBV28 and TRBJ1-5, with D perhaps TRBD1 (5 bases). The CDR3 sequence is CASSYDSRGNQPQHF. In DNA, the CDR3 is TGTGCCAGCAGTTATGACAGTAGGGGAAATCAGCCCCAGCATTTT.